This entry describes one T cell receptor (beta chain). The PBMCs were sourced from fresh peripheral blood (approximately 10 ml). The sample comes from a study of T cells in Graves' hyperthyroidism and ophthalmopathy. Amplification yielded TCR beta CDR3 regions, with RNA transcripts as the source. HTBI primers drove first-round RT-PCR of the TCR CDR3. TCRdb ran MiXCR on the multiplex PCR reads and lists one entry per CDR3 protein. The table includes about 560,000 distinct CDR3 sequences, about a sixth detected once. Per the germline V gene, CDR1 is MNHEY and CDR2 is SMNVEV (reference sequence). The CDR3 extends over 15 amino acids. V was clipped by 4 bases and J by 3 bases; unmatched bases: 7.

Sequences were obtained from blood. The genes are TRBV27 and TRBJ2-7; 9 bases align to TRBD2. This clonotype was sampled from a woman aged 18 to 35 with Graves' hyperthyroidism. CDR3 in DNA: TGTGCCAGCAGTTATCTAGCGGGACCAAACTACGAGCAGTACTTC. As protein: CASSYLAGPNYEQYF.